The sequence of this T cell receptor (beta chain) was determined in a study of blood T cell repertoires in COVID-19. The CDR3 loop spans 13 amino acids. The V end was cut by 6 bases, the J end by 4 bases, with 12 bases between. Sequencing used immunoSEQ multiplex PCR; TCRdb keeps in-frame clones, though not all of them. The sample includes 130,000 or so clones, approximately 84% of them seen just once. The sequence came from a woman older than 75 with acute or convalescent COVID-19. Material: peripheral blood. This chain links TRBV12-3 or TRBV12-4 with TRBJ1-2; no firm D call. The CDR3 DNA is TGTGCCAGCAGCCCCGACACCTCCTATGGCTACACCTTC. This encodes CASSPDTSYGYTF.